Shown below are 14 T cell receptor beta chains from a single sample sequenced in a study of coeliac disease. Assay: immunoSEQ multiplex PCR; the TCRdb copy retains only in-frame clones and omits some. The table includes more than 4,500 clones, more than 55% detected once. The sequenced material came from lymphocytes from the gut lamina propria. Receptors were obtained from a woman aged 40 to 49.

This sequence joins TRBV5-4 and TRBJ2-7, with a possible D match to TRBD2 (6 bases). CDR1 is SGHNT, CDR2 YYREEE, per germline (reference sequence). Trimming removed 4 bases from V and 0 bases from J, with 8 bases in between. CDR3 length: 13 amino acids. The CDR3 sequence is CASSTGLSYEQYF. For the CDR3, the DNA is TGTGCCAGCAGCACGGGACTCTCCTACGAGCAGTACTTC.

This clone was seen a handful of times. The rearrangement joins TRBV7-9 to TRBJ2-1; 10 positions match TRBD2. There are 18 residues in the CDR3. The germline V gene has CDR1 SEHNR and CDR2 FQNEAQ (reference sequence). With V trimmed by 0 bases and J by 4 bases, 9 bases remained unmatched. The CDR3 protein is CASSLAPGLATNYNEQFF. The DNA of the CDR3 is TGTGCCAGCAGCTTAGCCCCGGGACTAGCGACCAATTACAATGAGCAGTTCTTC.

J is TRBJ1-2 and V is TRBV4-1, with 8 bases that match TRBD1. Germline CDR1 reads MGHRA; CDR2 reads YSYEKL. V lost 0 bases and J lost 4; bases outside the gene matches: 10. The CDR3 contains 17 residues. CDR3 DNA: TGCGCCAGCAGCCAAGAATGGACAGGGAGTTTCGGCTATGGCTACACCTTC. Translation: CASSQEWTGSFGYGYTF.

The chain joins TRBV29-1 to TRBJ1-1, with TRBD1 as a possible D gene (5 bases). The length of the CDR3 is 12 residues. Trimming pared 6 bases from V and 11 bases from J, leaving 19 bases between. Germline values: CDR1 SQVTM, CDR2 ANQGSEA. CDR3 DNA sequence: TGCAGCGTCGCCCGGGTTCAGGGTTCGGCTTTCTTT. Its protein is CSVARVQGSAFF.

This clone has a handful of counts. The chain joins TRBV2 to TRBJ2-5; D is uncertain. The J call is uncertain, as TRBJ2-7 better fits the DNA end. Germline loops: CDR1 SNHLY, CDR2 FYNNEI. The CDR3 runs to 10 residues. The CDR3 DNA reads TGTGCCAGCGGTGGAAACGAGCAGTACTTC. Translating gives CASGGNEQYF.

This CDR3 is CASSQDLGARRNEQFF. The CDR3, as DNA: TGCGCCAGCAGCCAAGATCTTGGTGCTAGGAGAAATGAGCAGTTCTTC. This rearrangement joins TRBV4-3 to TRBJ2-1, with D unresolved. V was cut by 0 bases and J by 7 bases, with 16 bases left in between. Per the germline V gene, CDR1 is LGHNA and CDR2 is YSLEER. The CDR3 contains 16 residues.

The chain carries TRBV28 and TRBJ1-3; TRBD1 matches 8 bases. V dropped 7 bases and J dropped 1; count of bases not matched to a gene: 9. Germline CDR1 and CDR2: MDHEN and SYDVKM. The CDR3 spans 16 residues. CDR3 in DNA: TGTGCCAGCACTCAGGGGGCTCACAATTCTGGAAACACCATATATTTT. Protein: CASTQGAHNSGNTIYF.

This clone was detected only a few times. The gene calls are TRBV9 and TRBJ2-1; TRBD1 matches 12 bases. The CDR3 contains 15 residues. After removal of 4 bases from V and 9 bases from J, the junction contained 8 bases not matched to a gene. Germline V gives CDR1 SGDLS, CDR2 YYNGEE. The chain's CDR3 is CASSSRDRGLSEQFF. Written as DNA, the CDR3 is TGTGCCAGCAGCAGCCGGGACAGGGGGCTGAGTGAGCAGTTCTTC.

The chain couples TRBV28 to TRBJ2-7, with D perhaps TRBD2 (5 bases). Per germline, CDR1 MDHEN and CDR2 SYDVKM. V was cut by 7 bases and J by 7 bases, with 14 bases left in between. The length of the CDR3 is 12 residues. Here the CDR3 reads CASTPGSGEQYF. The CDR3 DNA reads TGTGCCAGCACCCCGGGGTCTGGGGAGCAGTACTTC.

The chain links TRBV11-2 to TRBJ2-3; D uncertain. Between the trimmed V and J ends, which lost 8 bases and 6 bases, there was a span of 9 bases. Germline CDR1 is SGHAT and CDR2 is FQNNGV. This CDR3 is 11 amino acids long. The CDR3 DNA reads TGTGCCAGCGAGTTGTCGGATACGCAGTATTTT. Its protein product is CASELSDTQYF.

V gene TRBV28 combines with J gene TRBJ1-5; TRBD1 matches at 8 bases. With V trimmed by 2 bases and J by 11 bases, 11 bases remained unmatched. There are 15 residues in the CDR3. The germline V gene encodes CDR1 MDHEN and CDR2 SYDVKM. CDR3 amino acids: CASSLRETGGRAQHF. The DNA for the CDR3 is TGTGCCAGCAGTTTAAGGGAAACAGGGGGTAGGGCCCAGCATTTT.

The table lists this clone with a few counts. CDR3 in amino acids: CASSLYSVYNEQFF. In nucleotides, the CDR3 is TGTGCCAGCAGTTTATATTCTGTTTACAATGAGCAGTTCTTC. V is TRBV27 and J is TRBJ2-1; no definite D call. This CDR3 comprises 14 residues. Germline assignment: CDR1 MNHEY and CDR2 SMNVEV (reference sequence). The germline V and J ends were trimmed by 1 base and 4 bases, with 8 bases remaining between them.

This chain uses TRBV7-8 with TRBJ1-2; D gene ambiguous. V lost 5 bases to trimming and J lost 4 bases, with 17 bases between them. Per the germline V gene, CDR1 is SGHVS and CDR2 is FQNEAQ. There are 15 residues in the CDR3. CDR3: CASSVGSSPVYGYTF. CDR3 DNA sequence: TGTGCCAGCAGCGTCGGGTCCTCTCCCGTCTATGGCTACACCTTC.

V gene TRBV2 combines with J gene TRBJ1-1; no clear D. Per the germline V gene, CDR1 is SNHLY and CDR2 is FYNNEI. The CDR3 sequence is 13 residues long. Between the trimmed V and J ends, which lost 4 bases and 2 bases, there was a span of 8 bases. CDR3: CASSALGNTEAFF. The CDR3 coding sequence is TGTGCCAGCAGTGCGCTAGGAAACACTGAAGCTTTCTTT.